This TCR beta chain appears in the sequencing data of a study of vaccination effects on CD4 cells after COVID-19. Study context: Sampling occurred a median 72 days post second dose, range 14 to 241. Study-level points and caveats: Within healthy vaccinees, only 1 of 255 vaccine-induced clones displayed cross-reactivity with common cold coronaviruses.

In this sample, this clone turned up a few times. What it recognizes is unknown. Following 10 days of culture, CD4+ T cells were isolated. Each person got two doses of an mRNA SARS-CoV-2 vaccine, BNT162b2 or mRNA-1273. Nucleocapsid antibodies stayed negative before and after vaccination, showing no earlier SARS-CoV-2 infection. The V segment lost 6 bases and the J segment 1 base; nucleotides outside the gene matches: 2. The CDR3 runs 13 residues. Profiled with immunoSEQ multiplex PCR; TCRdb holds only in-frame clones, not every one. The sample includes about 73,000 clones, roughly 73% seen only once; the top ten take about 2%.

The TCR originated in a human donor who received a COVID-19 vaccine. Sample: CD4+ T cells from PBMCs cultured without peptide, taken after COVID-19 vaccination. This sequence joins TRBV12-3 or TRBV12-4 and TRBJ1-1; 7 positions agree with TRBD1. This CDR3 reads CASRGQKNTEAFF. DNA for the CDR3: TGTGCCAGCAGGGGACAGAAGAACACTGAAGCTTTCTTT.